These 18 T cell receptor beta chains were all obtained from the same sample, sequenced in a study of OX40 agonist ivuxolimab in advanced cancers. Measured with immunoSEQ multiplex PCR; TCRdb has only the in-frame clones, and not every one. The table lists about 71,000 clones, around 94% of them singletons. The sequencing used CD4+ or CD8+ T cells sorted from blood, collected in a trial of the OX40 agonist ivuxolimab. These receptors came from an adult with an advanced solid tumor such as melanoma, head and neck, liver or kidney cancer.

The chain employs TRBV10-1 and TRBJ2-1, with D unresolved. Trimming removed 1 base from V and 0 bases from J, with 4 bases in between. The CDR3 is 14 residues long. Germline V gene lookup returns CDR1 WNHNN and CDR2 SYGVQD (reference sequence). The CDR3 loop is CASSEFDSYNEQFF. The CDR3 nucleotides are TGCGCCAGCAGTGAGTTTGACTCCTACAATGAGCAGTTCTTC.

This CDR3 reads CASRTLDSGPTDTQYF. The DNA for the CDR3 is TGTGCCAGCCGAACACTGGACAGCGGACCCACAGATACGCAGTATTTT. V gene TRBV28 combines with J gene TRBJ2-3, with D possibly being TRBD1 (6 bases). Trimming removed 8 bases at V and 2 bases at J, with 20 bases between. CDR1 is MDHEN and CDR2 is SYDVKM in the germline V gene. This CDR3 has 16 residues.

The chain recombines TRBV7-2 with TRBJ1-2, with D hard to call. The CDR3 is 11 residues long. Germline CDR1 is SGHTA and CDR2 is FQGNSA. Trimming stripped 7 bases from V and 8 bases from J, with 11 bases between. CDR3 sequence: CASNGGWGYTF. In DNA, the CDR3 is TGTGCCAGCAATGGCGGGTGGGGCTACACCTTC.

V and J are TRBV29-1 and TRBJ1-2; D is unresolved. The germline CDR1 and CDR2 sequences are SQVTM and ANQGSEA. The CDR3 totals 12 residues. V was pared by 7 bases and J by 0 bases, with 9 bases between. CDR3 sequence reads: CSGRQTNYGYTF. The CDR3 nucleotides read TGCAGCGGAAGGCAGACTAACTATGGCTACACCTTC.

The gene calls are TRBV2 and TRBJ1-1, with unresolved D. This CDR3 is 17 amino acids long. V was clipped by 0 bases and J by 4 bases, with 18 bases between them. Germline values: CDR1 SNHLY, CDR2 FYNNEI. CDR3 sequence reads: CASSEAWQRALSTEAFF. In nucleotides, the CDR3 is TGTGCCAGCAGTGAAGCGTGGCAGAGGGCTTTATCCACTGAAGCTTTCTTT.

The CDR3 reads CASSYTTRNTEAFF. The CDR3 DNA sequence: TGTGCCAGCAGCTATACCACCAGGAACACTGAAGCTTTCTTT. This chain joins TRBV7-8 and TRBJ1-1, with D hard to call. Looked up from germline, CDR1 is SGHVS and CDR2 is FQNEAQ. The CDR3 totals 14 residues. Between the trimmed V and J ends, which lost 4 bases and 1 base, there was a span of 10 bases.

The CDR3 bases are TGTGCCAGCAGTTACGGACAGTTCTCCTACGAGCAGTACTTC. Its protein product is CASSYGQFSYEQYF. The rearrangement links TRBV6-5 to TRBJ2-7; possible D gene TRBD1, 6 bases. V was shortened by 2 bases and J by 0 bases, with 8 bases between the two germline ends. Germline assignment: CDR1 MNHEY and CDR2 SVGAGI. The CDR3 consists of 14 residues.

This clone was seen only a few times. This chain links TRBV10-1 with TRBJ1-5; D ambiguous. The CDR3 totals 13 residues. The V end was cut by 4 bases, the J end by 3 bases, with 7 bases between. Germline V gene data show CDR1 as WNHNN and CDR2 as SYGVQD (reference sequence). In DNA form, the CDR3 reads TGCGCCAGCAGTGCTGGCTTCAATCAGCCCCAGCATTTT. Amino acid sequence: CASSAGFNQPQHF.

J is TRBJ1-1 and V is TRBV7-2; D possibly corresponds to TRBD1 (6 bases). The CDR3 has 13 amino acids. Looked up from germline, CDR1 is SGHTA and CDR2 is FQGNSA. Trimming took 4 bases from V and 4 from J, leaving 10 bases between them. The CDR3, as DNA: TGTGCCAGCAGCTCAGGGGTGATCACTGAAGCTTTCTTT. Translating gives CASSSGVITEAFF.

This chain joins TRBV2 and TRBJ1-4; the D is unclear. The germline gives CDR1 SNHLY, CDR2 FYNNEI. V lost 6 bases to trimming and J lost 3 bases, with 8 bases between them. The CDR3 sequence is 13 residues long. The CDR3 DNA reads TGTGCCAGCAGAGACACGGCTAATGAAAAACTGTTTTTT. Translating it yields CASRDTANEKLFF.

The chain has TRBV18 and TRBJ2-3, with TRBD2 as a possible D gene (7 bases). Germline V gene lookup returns CDR1 KGHSH and CDR2 LQKENI. The length of the CDR3 is 15 residues. The V end was cut by 3 bases, the J end by 1 base, with 11 bases between. The CDR3 nucleotides read TGTGCCAGCTCACCCGGGGGGCCCGGCACAGATACGCAGTATTTT. Its protein product is CASSPGGPGTDTQYF.

This chain uses TRBV4-1 with TRBJ2-7; D might be TRBD1 (6 bases). Germline V gene data show CDR1 as MGHRA and CDR2 as YSYEKL. This CDR3 is 15 amino acids long. The germline V and J ends were trimmed by 4 bases and 0 bases, with 13 bases remaining between them. The CDR3 loop reads CASSRTRTASYEQYF. CDR3 sequence (DNA): TGCGCCAGCAGCCGAACGAGGACAGCCTCCTACGAGCAGTACTTC.

The chain has TRBV5-1 and TRBJ2-1, with D possibly matching TRBD2 (5 bases). In germline, CDR1 is SGHRS, CDR2 YFSETQ. V lost 6 bases and J 4 bases, leaving 17 bases between the germline ends. The CDR3 length is 15 residues. The chain's CDR3 is CASTFTSDPYNEQFF. CDR3 in DNA: TGCGCCAGCACCTTCACTAGTGACCCGTACAATGAGCAGTTCTTC.

The rearrangement uses TRBV7-2 and TRBJ1-2; 8 bases agree with TRBD1. Germline-derived CDR1 and CDR2 are SGHTA and FQGNSA. CDR3 length: 14 amino acids. With 5 bases clipped from V and 3 bases from J, the junction kept 5 bases outside the gene matches. CDR3 nucleotide sequence: TGTGCCAGCAGCCCGACGACAGGGGACTATGGCTACACCTTC. Translation: CASSPTTGDYGYTF.

The chain has TRBV5-6 and TRBJ1-4, with 9 bases fitting TRBD1. The CDR3 has 16 amino acids. Losses at the gene ends were 3 bases for V and 5 bases for J; bases not matched to a gene: 8. Looked up from germline, CDR1 is SGHDT and CDR2 is YYEEEE. This CDR3 is CASSSGTGRENEKLFF. CDR3 coding DNA: TGTGCCAGCAGCTCCGGGACAGGGAGGGAAAATGAAAAACTGTTTTTT.

The rearrangement joins TRBV7-6 to TRBJ2-7; D uncertain. The germline V gene encodes CDR1 SGHVS and CDR2 FNYEAQ. V was cut by 5 bases and J by 2 bases, with 7 bases left in between. The CDR3 totals 12 residues. CDR3 sequence (DNA): TGTGCCAGCAGCATTGGCGCCTACGAGCAGTACTTC. It specifies CASSIGAYEQYF. The variable domain in full, completed from reference TRBV7-6 and TRBJ2-7, reads GAGVSQSPRYKVTKRGQDVALRCDPISGHVSLYWYRQALGQGPEFLTYFNYEAQQDKSGLPNDRFSAERPEGSISTLTIQRTEQRDSAMYRCASSIGAYEQYFGPGTRLTVT.

This chain uses TRBV5-8 with TRBJ2-1, with D uncertain. CDR1 and CDR2 (germline): SGHTS, YDEGEE. The CDR3 contains 16 residues. V was clipped by 1 base and J by 0 bases, with 11 bases between them. In nucleotides, the CDR3 is TGTGCCAGCAGCTTGCAGCCGGTGTACTCCTACAATGAGCAGTTCTTC. This gives the protein CASSLQPVYSYNEQFF.

The genes are TRBV25-1 and TRBJ1-2; the match to TRBD1 covers 7 bases. CDR3 length equals 15 residues. V lost 4 bases, J lost 8 bases, and 13 bases stayed unmatched. CDR1 is MGHDK and CDR2 is SYGVNS in the germline V gene. The CDR3 sequence: CASSAPGQPPGGYTF. CDR3 in DNA: TGTGCCAGCAGTGCACCGGGACAGCCCCCGGGAGGCTACACCTTC.